Sequencing of this T cell receptor beta chain was carried out in a study of blood T cell repertoires in COVID-19. Turning to the study itself: Italy, Spain and the United States were the sources of the convalescent and acute COVID-19 samples.

V gave up 5 bases and J gave up 8 bases, with 21 bases separating them. CDR1 and CDR2 (germline): SGHNT, YENEEA. This CDR3 is 15 amino acids long. Original data processing: Amplifying reference gene primers gave estimates of nucleated cell counts. Clones were sequenced by immunoSEQ multiplex PCR, and TCRdb holds only the in-frame ones, with some missing. V and J calls and clone size are given by that table; D and trimming were obtained from the DNA. The table has 90,000 or so clones, about 89% seen once. Patients from Seattle were sampled longitudinally, starting during active infection. The sample comprised peripheral blood. This clonotype originated in a man between 60 and 75 years old with COVID-19, enrolled during active disease. The rearrangement links TRBV11-3 to TRBJ1-1, with TRBD1 as a possible D gene (5 bases). The CDR3 spells CASSPGRVVLLEAFF. The DNA of the CDR3 is TGTGCCAGCAGCCCCGGCAGGGTGGTACTCCTCGAAGCTTTCTTT.